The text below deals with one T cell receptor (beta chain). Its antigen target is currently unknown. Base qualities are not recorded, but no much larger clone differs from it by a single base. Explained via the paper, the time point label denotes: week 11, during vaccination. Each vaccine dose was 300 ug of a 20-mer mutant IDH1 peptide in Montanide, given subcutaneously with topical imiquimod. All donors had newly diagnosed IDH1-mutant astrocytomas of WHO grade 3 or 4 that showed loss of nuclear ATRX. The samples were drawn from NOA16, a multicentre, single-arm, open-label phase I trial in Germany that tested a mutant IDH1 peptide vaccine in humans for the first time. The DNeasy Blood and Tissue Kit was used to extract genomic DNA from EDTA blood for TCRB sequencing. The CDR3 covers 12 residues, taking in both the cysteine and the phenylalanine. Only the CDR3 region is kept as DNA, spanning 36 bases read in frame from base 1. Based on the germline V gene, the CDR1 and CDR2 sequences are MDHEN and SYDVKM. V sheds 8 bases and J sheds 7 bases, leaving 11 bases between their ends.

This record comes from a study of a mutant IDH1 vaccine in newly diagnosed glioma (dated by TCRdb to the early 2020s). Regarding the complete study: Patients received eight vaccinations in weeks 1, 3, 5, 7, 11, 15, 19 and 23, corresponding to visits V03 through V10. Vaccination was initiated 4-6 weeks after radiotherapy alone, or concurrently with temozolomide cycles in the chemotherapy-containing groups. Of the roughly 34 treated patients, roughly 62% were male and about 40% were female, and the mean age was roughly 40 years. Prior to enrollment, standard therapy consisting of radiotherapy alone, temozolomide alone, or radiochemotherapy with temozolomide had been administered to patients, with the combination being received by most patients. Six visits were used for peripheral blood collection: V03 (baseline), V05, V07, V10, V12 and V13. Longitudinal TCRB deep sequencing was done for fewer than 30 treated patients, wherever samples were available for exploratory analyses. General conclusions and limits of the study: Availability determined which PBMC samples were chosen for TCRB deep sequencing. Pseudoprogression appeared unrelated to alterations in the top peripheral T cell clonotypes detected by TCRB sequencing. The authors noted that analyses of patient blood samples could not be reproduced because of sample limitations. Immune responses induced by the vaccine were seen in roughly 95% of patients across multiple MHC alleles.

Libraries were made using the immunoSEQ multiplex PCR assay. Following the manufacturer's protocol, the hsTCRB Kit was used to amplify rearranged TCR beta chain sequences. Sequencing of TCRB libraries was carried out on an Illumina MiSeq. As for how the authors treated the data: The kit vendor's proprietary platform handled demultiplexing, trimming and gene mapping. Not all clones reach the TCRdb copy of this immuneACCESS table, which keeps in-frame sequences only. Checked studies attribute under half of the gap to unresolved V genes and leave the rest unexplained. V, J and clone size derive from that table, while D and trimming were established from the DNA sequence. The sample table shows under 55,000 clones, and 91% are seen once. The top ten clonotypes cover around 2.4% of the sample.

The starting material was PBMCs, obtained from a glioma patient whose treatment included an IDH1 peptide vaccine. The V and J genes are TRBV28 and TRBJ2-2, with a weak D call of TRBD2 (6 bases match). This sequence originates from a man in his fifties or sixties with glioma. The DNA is TGTGCCAGCCGGAGGGCCGGCGGGGAGCTGTTTTTT. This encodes CASRRAGGELFF.